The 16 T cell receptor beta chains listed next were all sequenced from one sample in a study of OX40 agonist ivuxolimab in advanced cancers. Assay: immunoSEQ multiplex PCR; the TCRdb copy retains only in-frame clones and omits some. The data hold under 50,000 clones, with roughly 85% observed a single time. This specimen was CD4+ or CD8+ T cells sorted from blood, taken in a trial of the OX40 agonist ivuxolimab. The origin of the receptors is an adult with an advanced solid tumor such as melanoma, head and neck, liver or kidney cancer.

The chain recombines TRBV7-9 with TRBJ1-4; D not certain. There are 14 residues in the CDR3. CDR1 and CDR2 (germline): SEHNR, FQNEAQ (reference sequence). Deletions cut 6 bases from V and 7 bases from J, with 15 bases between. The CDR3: CASSSREASEKLFF. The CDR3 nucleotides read TGTGCCAGCAGTAGTCGGGAGGCCAGTGAAAAACTGTTTTTT.

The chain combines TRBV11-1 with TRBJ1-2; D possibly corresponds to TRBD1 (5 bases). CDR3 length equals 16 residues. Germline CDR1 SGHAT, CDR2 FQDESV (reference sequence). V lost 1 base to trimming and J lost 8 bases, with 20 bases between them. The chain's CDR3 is CASSLGRGQGAEGYTF. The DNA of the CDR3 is TGTGCCAGCAGCTTAGGTCGGGGTCAGGGTGCGGAAGGCTACACCTTC.

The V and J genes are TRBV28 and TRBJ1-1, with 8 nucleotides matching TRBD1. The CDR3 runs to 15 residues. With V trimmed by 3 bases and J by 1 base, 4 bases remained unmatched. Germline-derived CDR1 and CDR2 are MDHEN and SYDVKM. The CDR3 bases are TGTGCCAGCAGTTTCACTGACAGGGGGAACACTGAAGCTTTCTTT. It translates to CASSFTDRGNTEAFF.

The CDR3 is CASSSPGETQYF. The CDR3 DNA reads as TGTGCCAGCAGCTCCCCGGGGGAGACCCAGTACTTC. This chain joins TRBV7-2 and TRBJ2-5, with a weak D call TRBD2 (5 bases). The CDR3 extends over 12 amino acids. The germline gives CDR1 SGHTA, CDR2 FQGNSA. The V end lost 4 bases, the J end lost 5 bases, and 8 bases lay between the germline ends.

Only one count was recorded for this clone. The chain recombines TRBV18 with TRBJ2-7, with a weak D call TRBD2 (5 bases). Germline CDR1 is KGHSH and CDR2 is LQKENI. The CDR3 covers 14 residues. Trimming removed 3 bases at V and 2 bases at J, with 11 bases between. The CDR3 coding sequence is TGTGCCAGCTCACCGTTGAGGGAGCCCTACGAGCAGTACTTC. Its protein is CASSPLREPYEQYF.

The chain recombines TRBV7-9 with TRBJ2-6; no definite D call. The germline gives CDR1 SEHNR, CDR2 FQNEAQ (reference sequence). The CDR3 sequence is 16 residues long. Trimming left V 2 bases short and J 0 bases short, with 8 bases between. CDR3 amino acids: CASSLWLRSGANVLTF. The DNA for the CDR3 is TGTGCCAGCAGCTTATGGCTTCGCTCTGGGGCCAACGTCCTGACTTTC.

CDR3 DNA: TGTGCCAGCACTATAGGGACGATTAACACAGATACGCAGTATTTT. This translates into CASTIGTINTDTQYF. The rearrangement joins TRBV7-8 to TRBJ2-3; D is perhaps TRBD1 or TRBD2 (5 bases each). The germline V gene has CDR1 SGHVS and CDR2 FQNEAQ. This CDR3 comprises 15 residues. The V end lost 7 bases, the J end lost 2 bases, and 16 bases lay between the germline ends.

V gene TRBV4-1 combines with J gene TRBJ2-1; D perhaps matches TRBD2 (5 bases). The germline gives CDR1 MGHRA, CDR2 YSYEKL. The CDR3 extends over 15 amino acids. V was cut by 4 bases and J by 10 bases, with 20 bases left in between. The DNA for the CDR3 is TGCGCCAGCAGCCTCGGGGAGAATTGGGCGAGGGAGCAGTTCTTC. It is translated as CASSLGENWAREQFF.

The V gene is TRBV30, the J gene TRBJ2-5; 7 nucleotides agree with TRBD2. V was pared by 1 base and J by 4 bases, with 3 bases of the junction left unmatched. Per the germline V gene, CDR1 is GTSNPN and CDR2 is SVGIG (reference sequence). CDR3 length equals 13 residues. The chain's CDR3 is CAWSGRGGETQYF. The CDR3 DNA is TGTGCCTGGAGTGGCCGCGGGGGAGAGACCCAGTACTTC.

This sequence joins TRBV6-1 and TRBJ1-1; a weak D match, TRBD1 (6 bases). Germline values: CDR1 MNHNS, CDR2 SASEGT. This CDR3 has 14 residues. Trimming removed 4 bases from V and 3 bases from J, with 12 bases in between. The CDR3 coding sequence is TGTGCCAGCAGTGGAGAAAAGGGGGACACTGAAGCTTTCTTT. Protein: CASSGEKGDTEAFF.

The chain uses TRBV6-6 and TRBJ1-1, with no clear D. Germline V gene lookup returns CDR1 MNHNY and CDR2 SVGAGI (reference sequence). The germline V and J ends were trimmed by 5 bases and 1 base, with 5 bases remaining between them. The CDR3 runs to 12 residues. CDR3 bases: TGTGCCAGCAGTCGGCAGAACACTGAAGCTTTCTTT. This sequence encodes CASSRQNTEAFF.

For the CDR3, the DNA is TGTGCCACCGGCTTCTCCTACGAGCAGTACTTC. Translation: CATGFSYEQYF. This chain connects TRBV28 to TRBJ2-7, with D unclear. Trimming left V 10 bases short and J 0 bases short, with 7 bases between. The CDR3 runs to 11 residues. The germline V gene encodes CDR1 MDHEN and CDR2 SYDVKM.

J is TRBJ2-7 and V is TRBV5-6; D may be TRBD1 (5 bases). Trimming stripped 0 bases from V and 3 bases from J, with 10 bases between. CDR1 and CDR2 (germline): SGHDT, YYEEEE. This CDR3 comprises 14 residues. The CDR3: CASSLDVTVYEQYF. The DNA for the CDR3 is TGTGCCAGCAGCTTGGACGTGACAGTCTACGAGCAGTACTTC.

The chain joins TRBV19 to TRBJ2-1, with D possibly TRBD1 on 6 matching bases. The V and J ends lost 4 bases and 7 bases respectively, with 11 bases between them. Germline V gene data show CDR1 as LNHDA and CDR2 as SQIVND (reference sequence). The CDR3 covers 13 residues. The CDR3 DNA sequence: TGTGCCAGTAGTACCACAGGGATGAATGAGCAGTTCTTC. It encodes CASSTTGMNEQFF.

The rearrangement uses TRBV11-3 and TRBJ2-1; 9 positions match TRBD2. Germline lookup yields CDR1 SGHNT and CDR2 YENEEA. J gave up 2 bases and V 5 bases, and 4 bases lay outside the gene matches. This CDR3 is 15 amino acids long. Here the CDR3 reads CASSLSGRAYNEQFF. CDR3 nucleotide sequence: TGTGCCAGCAGCCTTAGCGGGAGAGCCTACAATGAGCAGTTCTTC. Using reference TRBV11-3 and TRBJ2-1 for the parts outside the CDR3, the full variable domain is EAGVVQSPRYKIIEKKQPVAFWCNPISGHNTLYWYLQNLGQGPELLIRYENEEAVDDSQLPKDRFSAERLKGVDSTLKIQPAELGDSAVYLCASSLSGRAYNEQFFGPGTRLTVL.

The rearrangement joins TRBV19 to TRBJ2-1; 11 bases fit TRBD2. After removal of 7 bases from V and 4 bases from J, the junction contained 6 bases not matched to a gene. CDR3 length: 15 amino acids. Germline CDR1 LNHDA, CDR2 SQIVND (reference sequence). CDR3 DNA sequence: TGTGCCAGTACCCCGACTAGCGGGGATTACAATGAGCAGTTCTTC. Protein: CASTPTSGDYNEQFF.